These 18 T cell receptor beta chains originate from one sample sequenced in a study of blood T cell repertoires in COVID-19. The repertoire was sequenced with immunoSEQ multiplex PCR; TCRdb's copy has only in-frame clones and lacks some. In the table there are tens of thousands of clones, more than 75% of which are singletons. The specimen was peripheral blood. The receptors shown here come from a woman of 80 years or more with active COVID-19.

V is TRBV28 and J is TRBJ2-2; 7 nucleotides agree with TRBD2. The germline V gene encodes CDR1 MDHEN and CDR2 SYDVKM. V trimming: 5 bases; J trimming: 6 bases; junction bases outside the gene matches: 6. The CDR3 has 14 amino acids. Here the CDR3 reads CASSPSGKAGELFF. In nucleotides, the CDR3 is TGTGCCAGCAGTCCCAGCGGGAAGGCCGGGGAGCTGTTTTTT.

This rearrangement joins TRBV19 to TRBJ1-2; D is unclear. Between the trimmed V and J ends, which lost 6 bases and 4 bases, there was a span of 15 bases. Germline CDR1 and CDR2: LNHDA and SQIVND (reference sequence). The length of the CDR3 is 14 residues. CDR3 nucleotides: TGTGCCAGTAGGCCACTATTTTGGCCCTATGGCTACACCTTC. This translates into CASRPLFWPYGYTF.

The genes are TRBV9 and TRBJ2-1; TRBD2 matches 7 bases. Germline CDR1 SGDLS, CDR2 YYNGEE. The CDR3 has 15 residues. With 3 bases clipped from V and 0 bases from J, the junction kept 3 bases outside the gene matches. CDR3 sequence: CASSAGGSSYNEQFF. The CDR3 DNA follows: TGTGCCAGCAGCGCTGGCGGGAGCTCCTACAATGAGCAGTTCTTC.

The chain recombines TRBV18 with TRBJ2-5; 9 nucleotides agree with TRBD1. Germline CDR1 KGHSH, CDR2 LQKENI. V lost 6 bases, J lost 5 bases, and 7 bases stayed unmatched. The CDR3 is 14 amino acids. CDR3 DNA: TGTGCCAGCTCCCAGGACAGGGGAGTGGAGACCCAGTACTTC. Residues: CASSQDRGVETQYF. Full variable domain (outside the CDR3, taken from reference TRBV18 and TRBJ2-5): NAGVMQNPRHLVRRRGQEARLRCSPMKGHSHVYWYRQLPEEGLKFMVYLQKENIIDESGMPKERFSAEFPKEGPSILRIQQVVRGDSAAYFCASSQDRGVETQYFGPGTRLLVL.

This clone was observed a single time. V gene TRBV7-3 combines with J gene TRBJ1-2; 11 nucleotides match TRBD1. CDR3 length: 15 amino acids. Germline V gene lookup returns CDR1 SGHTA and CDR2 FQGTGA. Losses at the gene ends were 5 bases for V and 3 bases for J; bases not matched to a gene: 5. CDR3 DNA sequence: TGTGCCAGCAGCCCTCGGGACAGGGGGGACTATGGCTACACCTTC. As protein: CASSPRDRGDYGYTF.

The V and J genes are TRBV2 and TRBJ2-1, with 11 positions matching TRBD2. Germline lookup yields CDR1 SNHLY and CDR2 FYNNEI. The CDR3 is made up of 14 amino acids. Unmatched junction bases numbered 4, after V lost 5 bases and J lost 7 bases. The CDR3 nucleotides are TGTGCCAGCAGTAGACTAGCGGGATTGAATGAGCAGTTCTTC. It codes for CASSRLAGLNEQFF.

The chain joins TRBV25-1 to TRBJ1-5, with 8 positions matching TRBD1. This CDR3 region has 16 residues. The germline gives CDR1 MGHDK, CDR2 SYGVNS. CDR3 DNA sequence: TGTGCTAGTTCACCGGAGGGCAGGGGGCATGGGCAGCCCCAGCATTTT. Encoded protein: CASSPEGRGHGQPQHF.

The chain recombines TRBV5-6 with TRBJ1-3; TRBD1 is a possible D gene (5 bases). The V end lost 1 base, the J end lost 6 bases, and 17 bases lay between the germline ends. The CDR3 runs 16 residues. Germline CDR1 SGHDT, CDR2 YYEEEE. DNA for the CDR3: TGTGCCAGCAGCTTGTTGATTGGCCAGGGTGTAAACACCATATATTTT. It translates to CASSLLIGQGVNTIYF. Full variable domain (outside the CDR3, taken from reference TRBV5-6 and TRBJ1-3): DAGVTQSPTHLIKTRGQQVTLRCSPKSGHDTVSWYQQALGQGPQFIFQYYEEEERQRGNFPDRFSGHQFPNYSSELNVNALLLGDSALYLCASSLLIGQGVNTIYFGEGSWLTVV.

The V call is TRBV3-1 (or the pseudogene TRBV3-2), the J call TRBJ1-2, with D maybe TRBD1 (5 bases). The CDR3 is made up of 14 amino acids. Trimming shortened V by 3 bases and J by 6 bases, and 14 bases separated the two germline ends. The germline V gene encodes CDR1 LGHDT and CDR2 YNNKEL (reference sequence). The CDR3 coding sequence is TGTGCCAGCAGCCAGCATGACCAGGGAAATGGCTACACCTTC. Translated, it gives CASSQHDQGNGYTF.

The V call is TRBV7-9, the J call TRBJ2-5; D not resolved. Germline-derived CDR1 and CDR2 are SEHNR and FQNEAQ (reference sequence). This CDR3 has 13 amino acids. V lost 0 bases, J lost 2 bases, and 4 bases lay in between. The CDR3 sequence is CASSLAVQETQYF. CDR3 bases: TGTGCCAGCAGCTTAGCTGTACAAGAGACCCAGTACTTC.

The CDR3 nucleotides are TGTGCCAGCAGCCATGGACGGAGGAGAGAAAAACTGTTTTTT. It translates to CASSHGRRREKLFF. The rearrangement joins TRBV6-5 to TRBJ1-4; no clear D. The germline gives CDR1 MNHEY, CDR2 SVGAGI. Trimming pared 6 bases from V and 8 bases from J, leaving 16 bases between. The CDR3 runs 14 residues.

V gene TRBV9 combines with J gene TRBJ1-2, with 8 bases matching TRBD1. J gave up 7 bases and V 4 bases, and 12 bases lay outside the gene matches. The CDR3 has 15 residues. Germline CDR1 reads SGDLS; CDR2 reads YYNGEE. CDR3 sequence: CASSRNTDRVAGYTF. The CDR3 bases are TGTGCCAGCAGCCGAAATACGGACAGGGTCGCTGGCTACACCTTC.

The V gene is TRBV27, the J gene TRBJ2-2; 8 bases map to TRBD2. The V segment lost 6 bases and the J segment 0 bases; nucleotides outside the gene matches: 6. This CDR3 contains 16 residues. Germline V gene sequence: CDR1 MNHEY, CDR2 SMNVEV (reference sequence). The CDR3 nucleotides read TGTGCCAGCAGCCCACTAGCGGCCACGAACACCGGGGAGCTGTTTTTT. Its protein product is CASSPLAATNTGELFF.

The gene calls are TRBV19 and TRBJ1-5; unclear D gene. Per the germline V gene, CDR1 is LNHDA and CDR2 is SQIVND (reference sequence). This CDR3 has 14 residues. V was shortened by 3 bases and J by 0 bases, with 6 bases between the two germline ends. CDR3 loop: CASSMRGSNQPQHF. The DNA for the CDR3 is TGTGCCAGTAGTATGCGGGGTAGCAATCAGCCCCAGCATTTT.

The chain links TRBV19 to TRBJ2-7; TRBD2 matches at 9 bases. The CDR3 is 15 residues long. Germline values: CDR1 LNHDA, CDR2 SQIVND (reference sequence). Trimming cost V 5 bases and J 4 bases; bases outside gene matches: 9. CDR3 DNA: TGTGCCAGTAGTCCATTAGCGGGAGCAAGTTACGAGCAGTACTTC. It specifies CASSPLAGASYEQYF.

In nucleotides, the CDR3 is TGTGCCACCCCGGACAGGTCCTACGAGCAGTACTTC. This gives the protein CATPDRSYEQYF. The chain joins TRBV6-7 to TRBJ2-7; the match to TRBD1 covers 7 bases. TRBV6-7 is given ORF status, its function remaining uncertain. This CDR3 has 12 amino acids. V lost 10 bases to trimming and J lost 1 base; unmatched junction nucleotides: 4.

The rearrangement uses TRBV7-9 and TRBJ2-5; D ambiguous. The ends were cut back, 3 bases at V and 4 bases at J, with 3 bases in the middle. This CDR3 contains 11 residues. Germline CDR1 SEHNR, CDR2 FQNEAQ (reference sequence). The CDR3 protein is CASSFLETQYF. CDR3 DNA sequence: TGTGCCAGCAGCTTCTTAGAGACCCAGTACTTC.

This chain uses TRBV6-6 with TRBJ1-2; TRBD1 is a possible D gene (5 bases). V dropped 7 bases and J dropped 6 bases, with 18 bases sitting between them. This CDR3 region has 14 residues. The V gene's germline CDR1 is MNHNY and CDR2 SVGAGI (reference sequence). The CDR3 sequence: CASTLSISGDGYTF. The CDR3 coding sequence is TGTGCCAGCACCCTAAGTATTTCGGGGGATGGCTACACCTTC.